This T cell receptor beta chain was obtained from a study of relationships among human T cell subsets. Study-wide points: Over 55% of CD8+ cytotoxic sequences were in clones over 100 reads; regulatory and Th2 had few. Many CDR3s were shared across Th1, Th2 and regulatory subsets. Some CD4+CD8+ double-positive cells may remain after bead sorting.

Anti-CD45RO beads selected memory T cells out of the CD45RA-negative fraction. Magnetic beads coated with subset-specific antibodies isolated the T cell subsets. The CDR3 extends over 17 amino acids. The V gene's germline CDR1 is ENHRY and CDR2 SYGVKD. Trimming shortened V by 4 bases and J by 4 bases, and 17 bases separated the two germline ends. From mRNA, alpha and beta CDR3 regions were amplified using semiquantitative ARM-PCR. ARM-PCR used tagged nested gene-specific primers, then communal superprimers for exponential amplification. TCRdb fed the multiplex PCR reads into MiXCR, producing one record per CDR3 protein. Of thousands of distinct CDR3 sequences in the sample, around 49% were seen once. As to this clonotype: What it binds is unknown.

The receptor was isolated from a man aged 40-50 years in good health. Sequencing was carried out using memory T cells sorted from blood. The chain carries TRBV10-3 and TRBJ2-6; D perhaps matches TRBD1 (6 bases). CDR3 residues: CAISAGQTPGGANVLTF. The CDR3 bases are TGTGCCATCAGTGCCGGACAGACCCCTGGGGGGGCCAACGTCCTGACTTTC.